This is a list of T cell receptor beta chains from one sample in a study of OX40 agonist ivuxolimab in advanced cancers. This table comes from immunoSEQ multiplex PCR, and its TCRdb copy is limited to in-frame clones, with some not included. The profile shows about 100,000 clones, around 89% of them singletons. Here the sequenced sample was CD4+ or CD8+ T cells sorted from blood, taken in a trial of the OX40 agonist ivuxolimab. The receptors were gathered from an adult with an advanced solid tumor such as melanoma, head and neck, liver or kidney cancer. Both conserved end residues are part of each CDR3. D genes are given only for firm matches. Only part of the rows carry a size: once, few, many, or a class if the clone is expanded.

V: TRBV9; size: -; D: TRBD2; J: TRBJ2-2; length: 18; DNA: TGTGCCAGCAGCCCGCGACTAGCGGGAAAGGTGGTTACCGGGGAGCTGTTTTTT; CDR3: CASSPRLAGKVVTGELFF
V: TRBV5-1; size: -; D: TRBD2; J: TRBJ2-3; length: 14; DNA: TGCGCCAGCAGCAACCGGGAGGGTCCCGATACGCAGTATTTT; CDR3: CASSNREGPDTQYF
V: TRBV7-8; size: -; D: -; J: TRBJ2-5; length: 15; DNA: TGTGCCAGCAGTTCGTGGAGATCGGGTAGGGAGACCCAGTACTTC; CDR3: CASSSWRSGRETQYF
V: TRBV5-4; size: once; D: -; J: TRBJ2-1; length: 14; DNA: TGTGCCAGCAGCTATACTCAGGGGCTGGATGAGCAGTTCTTC; CDR3: CASSYTQGLDEQFF
V: TRBV6-5; size: -; D: -; J: TRBJ1-6; length: 15; DNA: TGTGCCAGCAGTTCCAGAGGGGGACGTGGCTCACCCCTCCACTTT; CDR3: CASSSRGGRGSPLHF
V: TRBV10-3; size: -; D: -; J: TRBJ2-1; length: 13; DNA: TGTGCCATCAGTCTTTTGAAGGATGATGAGCAGTTCTTC; CDR3: CAISLLKDDEQFF
V: TRBV2; size: once; D: -; J: TRBJ2-5; length: 13; DNA: TGTGCCAGCAGTGAAGGGATCTGGGAGACCCAGTACTTC; CDR3: CASSEGIWETQYF
V: TRBV29-1; size: -; D: -; J: TRBJ2-3; length: 14; DNA: TGCAGCGTTGAAGTCCCCAGGGGTGCAGATACGCAGTATTTT; CDR3: CSVEVPRGADTQYF
V: TRBV2; size: -; D: -; J: TRBJ1-1; length: 15; DNA: TGTGCCAGCAGCGGGATGGGCCTGGAAGGGACTGAAGCTTTCTTT; CDR3: CASSGMGLEGTEAFF
V: TRBV5-1; size: -; D: TRBD1; J: TRBJ1-1; length: 15; DNA: TGCGCCAGCAGGCGGACAGGGGGCACGAACACTGAAGCTTTCTTT; CDR3: CASRRTGGTNTEAFF
V: TRBV14; size: -; D: -; J: TRBJ2-7; length: 17; DNA: TGTGCCAGCAGCCAAGGGGGCAGGGCCCAATGGACCATCGAGCAGTACTTC; CDR3: CASSQGGRAQWTIEQYF
V: TRBV5-1; size: -; D: -; J: TRBJ1-1; length: 13; DNA: TGCGCCAGCAGCTTGGAGGGAAATACTGAAGCTTTCTTT; CDR3: CASSLEGNTEAFF
V: TRBV29-1; size: -; D: TRBD2; J: TRBJ2-1; length: 14; DNA: TGCAGCGTTGTTGTAGCGGGGGGGTACAATGAGCAGTTCTTC; CDR3: CSVVVAGGYNEQFF
V: TRBV2; size: -; D: TRBD1; J: TRBJ2-5; length: 11; DNA: TGTGCCAGCAGGACAGGGACGCCATTGTACTTC; CDR3: CASRTGTPLYF
V: TRBV27; size: once; D: TRBD2; J: TRBJ2-7; length: 16; DNA: TGTGCCAGCAGTTCCCAGGGACTAGCGGGTTCAGCCGAGCAGTACTTC; CDR3: CASSSQGLAGSAEQYF
V: TRBV28; size: -; D: -; J: TRBJ2-4; length: 16; DNA: TGTGCCAGCAGTCTCGCGAGAGAGTCGGCCAAAAACATTCAGTACTTC; CDR3: CASSLARESAKNIQYF
V: TRBV18; size: -; D: TRBD2; J: TRBJ2-7; length: 13; DNA: TGTGCCAGCTCACAGCGGGAGGCCTACGAGCAGTACTTC; CDR3: CASSQREAYEQYF
V: TRBV6-1; size: few; D: TRBD2; J: TRBJ2-7; length: 14; DNA: TGTGCCAGCAGCTCTAGCGGGGGGTACTACGAGCAGTACTTC; CDR3: CASSSSGGYYEQYF
V: TRBV20-1; size: few; D: -; J: TRBJ1-2; length: 11; DNA: TGCAGGCAGGGAAAACGCTATGGCTACACCTTC; CDR3: CRQGKRYGYTF
V: TRBV2; size: -; D: -; J: TRBJ1-1; length: 15; DNA: TGTGCCAGCAGTGGGGGAGGCAGCTTGAACACTGAAGCTTTCTTT; CDR3: CASSGGGSLNTEAFF
V: TRBV4-1; size: -; D: -; J: TRBJ2-5; length: 14; DNA: TGCGCCAGCAGCCAAGTGCTAGCTAGGGAGACCCAGTACTTC; CDR3: CASSQVLARETQYF
V: TRBV6-5; size: -; D: TRBD1; J: TRBJ2-7; length: 13; DNA: TGTGCCAGCAGTTACCCGGACAGGTACGAGCAGTACTTC; CDR3: CASSYPDRYEQYF
V: TRBV6-5; size: -; D: -; J: TRBJ2-7; length: 15; DNA: TGTGCCAGCAGAGCCAGTGGCAGCCGCTCCTACGAGCAGTACTTC; CDR3: CASRASGSRSYEQYF
V: TRBV6-1; size: -; D: TRBD1; J: TRBJ1-2; length: 13; DNA: TGTGCCAGCAGTGTCACAGGGGACTATGGCTACACCTTC; CDR3: CASSVTGDYGYTF
V: TRBV4-1; size: once; D: TRBD1; J: TRBJ2-7; length: 15; DNA: TGCGCCAGCAGCTCCCGAAGGAGACAGGGCGGGGAGCAGTACTTC; CDR3: CASSSRRRQGGEQYF
V: TRBV6-1; size: -; D: TRBD1; J: TRBJ2-7; length: 12; DNA: TGTGCCAGCAGACAGGGGGCGCGCGAGCAGTACTTC; CDR3: CASRQGAREQYF
V: TRBV6-1; size: -; D: -; J: TRBJ1-1; length: 11; DNA: TGTGCCAGCAGCCGACAGGCCGAAGCTTTCTTT; CDR3: CASSRQAEAFF
V: TRBV10-2; size: -; D: TRBD1; J: TRBJ1-3; length: 15; DNA: TGCGCCAGCTCAGGCCCGACAGGGGCTGGAAACACCATATATTTT; CDR3: CASSGPTGAGNTIYF
V: TRBV2; size: few; D: -; J: TRBJ2-3; length: 15; DNA: TGTGCCAGCAGGCCTTTGGCGGGGGCAAGGGATACGCAGTATTTT; CDR3: CASRPLAGARDTQYF
V: TRBV19; size: -; D: TRBD2; J: TRBJ2-2; length: 20; DNA: TGTGCCAGTAGCCCTGGGGGACAGCCTACTAGCGGGAGACCGACCGGGGAGCTGTTTTTT; CDR3: CASSPGGQPTSGRPTGELFF
V: TRBV30; size: -; D: -; J: TRBJ2-1; length: 13; DNA: TGTGCCTGGAGTGTCGCTAGCGCCAATGAGCAGTTCTTC; CDR3: CAWSVASANEQFF
V: TRBV7-9; size: -; D: -; J: TRBJ1-1; length: 14; DNA: TGTGCCAGCAGCTTAACAGACAAGGGGACTGAAGCTTTCTTT; CDR3: CASSLTDKGTEAFF
V: TRBV6-5; size: few; D: TRBD1; J: TRBJ1-1; length: 14; DNA: TGTGCCAGCAGTTACTCGTACAGGGGCTCTGAAGCTTTCTTT; CDR3: CASSYSYRGSEAFF
V: TRBV9; size: -; D: TRBD2; J: TRBJ2-1; length: 15; DNA: TGTGCCAGCAGCGTAAGAGCGGGAGGTTGGTATGAGCAGTTCTTC; CDR3: CASSVRAGGWYEQFF
V: TRBV29-1; size: -; D: -; J: TRBJ2-1; length: 15; DNA: TGCAGCGTTGAAGCTGGAGGGGACTCCTACAATGAGCAGTTCTTC; CDR3: CSVEAGGDSYNEQFF
V: TRBV5-1; size: -; D: TRBD1; J: TRBJ1-2; length: 16; DNA: TGCGCCAGCAGCTCATCGGGGACAGGGGGCGCCTATGGCTACACCTTC; CDR3: CASSSSGTGGAYGYTF
V: TRBV5-4; size: -; D: -; J: TRBJ2-5; length: 12; DNA: TGTGCCAGCAGCTTGCGCTGGGAGACCCAGTACTTC; CDR3: CASSLRWETQYF
V: TRBV14; size: -; D: TRBD1; J: TRBJ1-1; length: 17; DNA: TGTGCCAGCAGCCAAGATTTTGGGACAGGACTTTCTACTGAAGCTTTCTTT; CDR3: CASSQDFGTGLSTEAFF
V: TRBV7-6; size: -; D: TRBD2; J: TRBJ2-1; length: 17; DNA: TGTGCCAGCAGCCCGTGGACTAGCGGGGGTACCTACAATGAGCAGTTCTTC; CDR3: CASSPWTSGGTYNEQFF
V: TRBV27; size: -; D: -; J: TRBJ1-6; length: 14; DNA: TGTGCCAGCAGTTTCCGGGACGGGTATTCACCCCTCCACTTT; CDR3: CASSFRDGYSPLHF
V: TRBV9; size: few; D: -; J: TRBJ1-2; length: 15; DNA: TGTGCCAGCAGCGTGCAAGGGGGGGGCGACTATGGCTACACCTTC; CDR3: CASSVQGGGDYGYTF
V: TRBV5-1; size: -; D: -; J: TRBJ2-5; length: 13; DNA: TGCGCCAGCAGCTACACCGCAATGGAGACCCAGTACTTC; CDR3: CASSYTAMETQYF
V: TRBV30; size: -; D: TRBD2; J: TRBJ2-7; length: 13; DNA: TGTGCCTGGAGTGTACGACTAGCGGGAGTTCTGTACTTC; CDR3: CAWSVRLAGVLYF
V: TRBV5-1; size: -; D: TRBD2; J: TRBJ2-1; length: 14; DNA: TGCGCCAGCAGCCCCGTAGCGGGAGCCGGTGAGCAGTTCTTC; CDR3: CASSPVAGAGEQFF
V: TRBV19; size: once; D: TRBD2; J: TRBJ2-5; length: 17; DNA: TGTGCCAGTAGTATTAGGCCGGGACTAGCGGCCCAAGAGACCCAGTACTTC; CDR3: CASSIRPGLAAQETQYF
V: TRBV27; size: -; D: TRBD2; J: TRBJ2-1; length: 15; DNA: TGTGCCAGCAGTGTCGGACTAGCGGGAAGGAATGAGCAGTTCTTC; CDR3: CASSVGLAGRNEQFF
V: TRBV5-4; size: -; D: -; J: TRBJ2-2; length: 15; DNA: TGTGCCAGCAGCTTGGGAGGACGATACACCGGGGAGCTGTTTTTT; CDR3: CASSLGGRYTGELFF
V: TRBV5-1; size: -; D: -; J: TRBJ1-3; length: 14; DNA: TGCGCCAGCAGCCTATTGGGTTCAAGAAACACCATATATTTT; CDR3: CASSLLGSRNTIYF
V: TRBV11-2; size: -; D: -; J: TRBJ2-2; length: 15; DNA: TGTGCCAGCAGCTTAGGCGGGATGAACACCGGGGAGCTGTTTTTT; CDR3: CASSLGGMNTGELFF
V: TRBV28; size: -; D: -; J: TRBJ2-7; length: 12; DNA: TGTGCCAGCTTAGGGTACTCCTACGAGCAGTACTTC; CDR3: CASLGYSYEQYF
V: TRBV27; size: -; D: -; J: TRBJ1-5; length: 12; DNA: TGTGCCAGCAGGTCAGGGAATCAGCCCCAGCATTTT; CDR3: CASRSGNQPQHF
V: TRBV5-1; size: -; D: -; J: TRBJ1-4; length: 15; DNA: TGCGCCAGCAGCTTGGATGGGAGGCGGGATGAAAAACTGTTTTTT; CDR3: CASSLDGRRDEKLFF
V: TRBV28; size: -; D: -; J: TRBJ2-5; length: 16; DNA: TGTGCCAGCAGTTTGGTAGGGCCAAACCCTCAAGAGACCCAGTACTTC; CDR3: CASSLVGPNPQETQYF
V: TRBV7-6; size: few; D: -; J: TRBJ2-5; length: 17; DNA: TGTGCCAGCAGCCAAGTAACGGGCCCCAGGCCCCAAGAGACCCAGTACTTC; CDR3: CASSQVTGPRPQETQYF